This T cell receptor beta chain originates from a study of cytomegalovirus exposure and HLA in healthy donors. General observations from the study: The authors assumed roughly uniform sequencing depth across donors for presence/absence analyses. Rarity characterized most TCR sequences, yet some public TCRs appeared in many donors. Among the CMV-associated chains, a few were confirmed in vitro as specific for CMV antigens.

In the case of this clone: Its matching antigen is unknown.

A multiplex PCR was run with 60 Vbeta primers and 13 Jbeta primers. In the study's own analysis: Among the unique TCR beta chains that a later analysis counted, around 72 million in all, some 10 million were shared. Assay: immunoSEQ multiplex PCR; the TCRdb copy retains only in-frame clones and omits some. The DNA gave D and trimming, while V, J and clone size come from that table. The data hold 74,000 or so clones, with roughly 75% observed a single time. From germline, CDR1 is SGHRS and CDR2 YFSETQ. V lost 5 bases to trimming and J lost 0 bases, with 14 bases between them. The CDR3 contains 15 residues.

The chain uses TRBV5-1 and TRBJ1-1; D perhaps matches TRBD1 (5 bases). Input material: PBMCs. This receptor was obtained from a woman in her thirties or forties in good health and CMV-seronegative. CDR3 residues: CASSRQSEMNTEAFF. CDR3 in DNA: TGCGCCAGCAGTCGACAGTCGGAAATGAACACTGAAGCTTTCTTT.